This T cell receptor (beta chain) originates from a study of shared clonotypes between healthy human individuals. Partitioning of CD4+ cells yielded a CD45RA+ naive subset and a CD45RA-negative memory subset. Comments on this clone: Its antigen is unidentified.

Germline V gene sequence: CDR1 MNHEY, CDR2 SVGAGI. The V end lost 5 bases, the J end lost 0 bases, and 13 bases lay between the germline ends. The CDR3 length is 15 residues. Study-wide results and caveats: Naive subsets generally had larger estimated richness than memory subsets. Only a few donors were included, so the genetic and exposure-history diversity represented was limited.

TCRdb keeps only in-frame clones here, not all; method: immunoSEQ multiplex PCR. The sample lists about 2.5 million clones, 85% to 95% occurring once. Input material: naive CD4+ T cells from PBMCs. Subset defined: CD45RA+ positively selected. The receptor was derived from a man in his late teens or twenties in good health. Some clones in this sample may be carry-over from other donors' samples. The gene calls are TRBV6-5 and TRBJ1-1, with D perhaps TRBD1 (5 bases). CDR3 sequence reads: CASSRLRQLNTEAFF. The CDR3, as DNA: TGTGCCAGCAGTCGTCTCAGACAGTTGAACACTGAAGCTTTCTTT.